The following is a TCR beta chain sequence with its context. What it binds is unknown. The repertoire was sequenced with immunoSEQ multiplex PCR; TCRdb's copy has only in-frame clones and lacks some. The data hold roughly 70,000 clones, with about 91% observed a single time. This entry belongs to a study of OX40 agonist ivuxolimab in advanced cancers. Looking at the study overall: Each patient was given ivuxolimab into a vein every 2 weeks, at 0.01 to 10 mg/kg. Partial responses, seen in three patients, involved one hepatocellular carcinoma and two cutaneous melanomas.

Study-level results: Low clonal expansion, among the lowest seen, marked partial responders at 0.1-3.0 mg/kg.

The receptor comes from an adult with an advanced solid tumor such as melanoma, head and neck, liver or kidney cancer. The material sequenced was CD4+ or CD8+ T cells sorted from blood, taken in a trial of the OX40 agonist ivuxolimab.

The CDR3 bases are TGTGCCAGCCAATCCGGGACAGGTGGCAATCAGCCCCAGCATTTT. Residues: CASQSGTGGNQPQHF. The V call is TRBV6-5, the J call TRBJ1-5; TRBD1 aligns across 8 bases. Germline V gene data show CDR1 as MNHEY and CDR2 as SVGAGI. V was clipped by 8 bases and J by 2 bases; unmatched bases: 8. The length of the CDR3 is 15 residues.